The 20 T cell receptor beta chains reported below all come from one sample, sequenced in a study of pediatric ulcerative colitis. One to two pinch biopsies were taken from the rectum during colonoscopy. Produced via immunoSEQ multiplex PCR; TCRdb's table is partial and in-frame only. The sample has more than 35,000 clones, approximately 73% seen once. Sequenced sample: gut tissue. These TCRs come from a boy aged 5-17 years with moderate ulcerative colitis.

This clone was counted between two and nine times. As DNA, the CDR3 is TGTGCCAGCAGTTTATTATGGGGGGGCAATCAGCCCCAGCATTTT. Translation gives CASSLLWGGNQPQHF. The gene calls are TRBV27 and TRBJ1-5; TRBD1 is a possible D gene (5 bases). Trimming shortened V by 1 base and J by 2 bases, and 9 bases separated the two germline ends. There are 15 residues in the CDR3. Germline CDR1 is MNHEY and CDR2 is SMNVEV (reference sequence).

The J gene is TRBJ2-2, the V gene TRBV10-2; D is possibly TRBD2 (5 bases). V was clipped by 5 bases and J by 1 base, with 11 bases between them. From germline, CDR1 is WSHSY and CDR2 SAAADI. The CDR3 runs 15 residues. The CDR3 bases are TGCGCCAGCAGTCTCGAGGGTGTGAACACCGGGGAGCTGTTTTTT. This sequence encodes CASSLEGVNTGELFF.

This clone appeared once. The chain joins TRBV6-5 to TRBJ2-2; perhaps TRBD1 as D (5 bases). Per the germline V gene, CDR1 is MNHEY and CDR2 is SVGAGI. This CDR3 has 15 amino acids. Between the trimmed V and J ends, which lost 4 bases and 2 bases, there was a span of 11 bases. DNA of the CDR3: TGTGCCAGCAGTTCCCCGGACACTAACACCGGGGAGCTGTTTTTT. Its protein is CASSSPDTNTGELFF.

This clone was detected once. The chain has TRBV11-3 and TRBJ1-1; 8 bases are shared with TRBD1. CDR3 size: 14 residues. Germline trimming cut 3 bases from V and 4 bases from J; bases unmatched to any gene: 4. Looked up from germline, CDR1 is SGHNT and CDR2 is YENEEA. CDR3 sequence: CASSLTGEATEAFF. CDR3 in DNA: TGTGCCAGCAGCTTGACAGGGGAGGCCACTGAAGCTTTCTTT.

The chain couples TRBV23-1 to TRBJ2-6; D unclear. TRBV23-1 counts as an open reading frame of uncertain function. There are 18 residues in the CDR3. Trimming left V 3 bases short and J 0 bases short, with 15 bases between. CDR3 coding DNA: TGCGCCAGCAGTCACGCCAAAAAAATCTTCTCTGGGGCCAACGTCCTGACTTTC. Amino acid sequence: CASSHAKKIFSGANVLTF.

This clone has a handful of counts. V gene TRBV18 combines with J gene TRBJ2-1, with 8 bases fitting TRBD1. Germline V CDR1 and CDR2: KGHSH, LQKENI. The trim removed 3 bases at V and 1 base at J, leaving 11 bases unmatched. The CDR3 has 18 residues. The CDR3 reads CASSPSIPGGYSYNEQFF. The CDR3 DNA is TGTGCCAGCTCACCTTCCATCCCAGGGGGCTATTCCTACAATGAGCAGTTCTTC.

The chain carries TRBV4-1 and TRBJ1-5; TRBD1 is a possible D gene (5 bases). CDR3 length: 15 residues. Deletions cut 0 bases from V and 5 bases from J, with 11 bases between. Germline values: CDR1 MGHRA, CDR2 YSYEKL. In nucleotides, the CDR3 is TGCGCCAGCAGCCAAGAGGTGTCAGGGTATCAGCCCCAGCATTTT. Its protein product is CASSQEVSGYQPQHF.

Here the CDR3 DNA reads TGTGCCAGCAGCCAAGATGGGACAGGGCAATATAGCAATCAGCCCCAGCATTTT. This encodes CASSQDGTGQYSNQPQHF. This chain uses TRBV4-2 with TRBJ1-5, with TRBD1 identical over 9 bases. This CDR3 region has 18 residues. The junction had 6 bases not matched to a gene; V was cut back by 0 bases and J by 0 bases. Germline CDR1 is LGHNA and CDR2 is YNFKEQ.

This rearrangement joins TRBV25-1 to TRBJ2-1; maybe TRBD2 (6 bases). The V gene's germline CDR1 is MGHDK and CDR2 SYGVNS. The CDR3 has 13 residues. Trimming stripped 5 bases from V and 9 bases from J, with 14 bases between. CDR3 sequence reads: CASSQTSLGEQFF. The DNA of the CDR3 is TGTGCCAGCAGTCAGACTAGTCTCGGTGAGCAGTTCTTC.

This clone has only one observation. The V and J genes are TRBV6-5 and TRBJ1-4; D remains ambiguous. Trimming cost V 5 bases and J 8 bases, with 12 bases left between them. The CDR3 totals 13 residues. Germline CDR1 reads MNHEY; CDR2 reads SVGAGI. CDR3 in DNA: TGTGCCAGCAGTCAAAACCGTGGGGAAAAACTGTTTTTT. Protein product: CASSQNRGEKLFF.

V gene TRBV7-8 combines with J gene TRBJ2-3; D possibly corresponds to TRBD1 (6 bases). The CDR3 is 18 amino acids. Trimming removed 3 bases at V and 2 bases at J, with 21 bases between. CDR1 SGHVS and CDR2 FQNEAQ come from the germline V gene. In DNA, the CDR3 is TGTGCCAGCAGCTTTTTAAATGCAGGGGAGATAACCACAGATACGCAGTATTTT. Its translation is CASSFLNAGEITTDTQYF.

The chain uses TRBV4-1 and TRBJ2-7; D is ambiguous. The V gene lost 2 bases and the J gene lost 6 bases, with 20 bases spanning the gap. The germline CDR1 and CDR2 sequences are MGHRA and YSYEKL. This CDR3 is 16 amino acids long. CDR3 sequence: CASSQILASAVSEQYF. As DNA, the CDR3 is TGCGCCAGCAGCCAAATCTTGGCATCTGCAGTGTCCGAGCAGTACTTC.

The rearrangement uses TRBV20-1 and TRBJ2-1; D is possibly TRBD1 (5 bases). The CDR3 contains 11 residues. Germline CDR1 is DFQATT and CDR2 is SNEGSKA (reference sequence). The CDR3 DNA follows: TGCAGCGCACAGGCCTACAATGAGCAGTTCTTC. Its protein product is CSAQAYNEQFF.

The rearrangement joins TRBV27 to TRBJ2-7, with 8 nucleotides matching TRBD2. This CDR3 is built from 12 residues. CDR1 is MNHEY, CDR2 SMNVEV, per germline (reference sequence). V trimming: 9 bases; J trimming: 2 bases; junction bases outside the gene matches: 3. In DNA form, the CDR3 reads TGTGCCAGAACTAGCGGAACCTACGAGCAGTACTTC. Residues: CARTSGTYEQYF.

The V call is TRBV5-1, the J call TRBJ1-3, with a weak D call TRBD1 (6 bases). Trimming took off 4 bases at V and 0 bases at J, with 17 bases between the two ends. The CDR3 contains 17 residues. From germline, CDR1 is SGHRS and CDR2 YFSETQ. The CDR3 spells CASSDRDTRSSGNTIYF. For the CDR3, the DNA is TGCGCCAGCAGCGACCGGGACACCCGGAGCTCTGGAAACACCATATATTTT.

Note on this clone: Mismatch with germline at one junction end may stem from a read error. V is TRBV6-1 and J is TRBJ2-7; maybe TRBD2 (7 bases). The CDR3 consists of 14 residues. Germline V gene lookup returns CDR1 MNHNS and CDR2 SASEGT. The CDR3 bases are TGTGCCAGCAGCGAAGGGGGGGGCATATACGAGCAGTACTTC. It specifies CASSEGGGIYEQYF.

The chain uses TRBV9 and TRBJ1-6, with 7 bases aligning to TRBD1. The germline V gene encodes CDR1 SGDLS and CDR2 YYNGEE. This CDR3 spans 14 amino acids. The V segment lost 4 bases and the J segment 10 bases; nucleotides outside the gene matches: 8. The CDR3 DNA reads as TGTGCCAGCAGCTTACAAACAGGGGACTCACCCCTCCACTTT. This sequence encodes CASSLQTGDSPLHF.

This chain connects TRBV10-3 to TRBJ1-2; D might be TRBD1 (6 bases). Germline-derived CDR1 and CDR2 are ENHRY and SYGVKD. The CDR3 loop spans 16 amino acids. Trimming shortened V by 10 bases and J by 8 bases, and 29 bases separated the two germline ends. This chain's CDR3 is CATTLRRDATQGGYTF. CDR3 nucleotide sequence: TGTGCCACTACCCTTAGGCGGGACGCCACCCAGGGGGGCTACACCTTC.

DNA for the CDR3: TGCGCCAGCAGCTTCCGGATGGGGACCGCGCCCACAGATACGCAGTATTTT. This sequence encodes CASSFRMGTAPTDTQYF. The chain recombines TRBV5-1 with TRBJ2-3; D is perhaps TRBD1 or TRBD2 (5 bases each). Germline loops: CDR1 SGHRS, CDR2 YFSETQ. CDR3 length: 17 amino acids. Trimming took 2 bases from V and 2 from J, leaving 18 bases between them.

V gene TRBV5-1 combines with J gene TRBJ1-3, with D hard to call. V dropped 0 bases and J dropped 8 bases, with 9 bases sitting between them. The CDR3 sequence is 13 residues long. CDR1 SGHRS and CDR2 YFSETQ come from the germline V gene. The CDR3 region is CASSLAPSDTIYF. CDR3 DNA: TGCGCCAGCAGCTTGGCCCCATCGGACACCATATATTTT.